In its sample, the clone carrying this T cell receptor beta chain was seen a few times. Its specificity is not known. Germline loops: CDR1 MGHRA, CDR2 YSYEKL. The V end was cut by 0 bases, the J end by 2 bases, with 11 bases between. This CDR3 region has 16 residues. The assay was immunoSEQ multiplex PCR, and TCRdb's table has in-frame clones only and misses some. The sample has tens of thousands of clones, 80% to 85% seen once; the top ten hold under 8%. These data originate in a study of T cell responses to AZD1222 COVID-19 vaccine. Study-level information: Pooling covered second doses at about 4 or about 12 weeks.

Study results and limitations: When two AZD1222 doses had been given, Spike-specific TCR breadth and depth rose. Repertoire collection took place solely once the T cell response had peaked. At baseline, seropositivity was found in only 5 to 7 AZD1222 recipients.

The starting material was peripheral blood, obtained on day 0 of AZD1222 vaccination. The TCR sequence derives from an adult in good health. The chain couples TRBV4-1 to TRBJ1-5; TRBD1 might be the D (5 bases). The CDR3 nucleotides read TGCGCCAGCAGCCAAGAGATCAGCAGGGGCAATCAGCCCCAGCATTTT. Its protein is CASSQEISRGNQPQHF.